This TCR beta chain is drawn from a study of blood T cell repertoires in COVID-19. About the research overall: Sites across the United States, Italy and Spain contributed samples from acute and convalescent COVID-19.

The CDR3 is made up of 13 amino acids. The germline V gene encodes CDR1 LGHNA and CDR2 YNFKEQ. V lost 3 bases and J lost 2, with 8 bases in between. In the study's own analysis: It was from reference gene primer amplification that nucleated cell counts were estimated. The table came from immunoSEQ multiplex PCR; TCRdb's copy has only in-frame clones and leaves some out. That table is the source of V, J and clone size, and D and trimming were worked out from the DNA. The sample lists roughly 97,000 clones, about 87% occurring once. Sequenced input: peripheral blood. This TCR was recovered from a human donor in a cohort sampled during active COVID-19. The chain recombines TRBV4-2 with TRBJ2-7; no reliable D call. CDR3: CASSQRITYEQYF. The CDR3 region has the DNA TGTGCCAGCAGCCAGCGAATTACCTACGAGCAGTACTTC.